Included here is one T cell receptor (beta chain) sequence, with context. Sequence at one end of the junction differs from germline and may be a read error. These data originate in a study of CD8+CD57+ T cells in acquired aplastic anemia. Germline V gives CDR1 DFQATT, CDR2 SNEGSKA (reference sequence). The CDR3 length is 14 residues. TCR beta VDJ combinations and CDR3 sequences were profiled from genomic DNA. Each CDR3 protein gets one entry after TCRdb re-called the reads with MiXCR. The sample gives about 180,000 distinct CDR3 sequences, roughly half of which show up once; approximately 3% is in the top ten.

The sequence was obtained from a human donor in good health. J is TRBJ2-7 and V is TRBV20-1, with D possibly matching TRBD1 (6 bases). The specimen sequenced was sorted CD4+, CD8+, or CD8+CD57+ T cells (not recorded which) from PBMCs. The CDR3: CSARLPGHLYDQYF. The CDR3 DNA reads as TGCAGTGCTAGACTTCCGGGACACCTTTACGATCAGTACTTC.